These 13 T cell receptor beta chains were all obtained from the same sample, sequenced in a study of identical twins. TCRdb re-derived calls from the 5' RACE reads in MiXCR, one entry per CDR3 protein. The table lists a few hundred thousand distinct CDR3 sequences, roughly 8.6% of them singletons. This same sample was also taken into another study, of yellow fever vaccine responses in identical twins.

The source material was memory (CD45RO+) T cells sorted from blood. Source of these receptors: a woman aged 18-35 years in good health.

This clonotype was seen many times. J is TRBJ1-5 and V is TRBV5-8; D is ambiguous. The CDR3 length is 13 residues. Germline lookup yields CDR1 SGHTS and CDR2 YDEGEE. The V end lost 5 bases, the J end lost 2 bases, and 8 bases lay between the germline ends. The CDR3 DNA follows: TGTGCCAGCAGGGGGAGAGGCAATCAGCCCCAGCATTTT. Encoded protein: CASRGRGNQPQHF.

This clonotype was seen ten or more times. The chain combines TRBV6-4 with TRBJ2-1; 12 bases line up with TRBD2. Germline CDR1 reads MRHNA; CDR2 reads SNTAGT. The CDR3 is 17 residues long. V lost 0 bases, J lost 3 bases, and 3 bases stayed unmatched. The CDR3 nucleotides read TGTGCCAGCAGTGACTCTCCTAGCGGGGGGGACTACAATGAGCAGTTCTTC. Protein: CASSDSPSGGDYNEQFF.

This chain links TRBV6-1 with TRBJ2-5; perhaps D is TRBD1 or TRBD2 (6 bases each). Deletions cut 7 bases from V and 4 bases from J, with 16 bases between. The CDR3 is made up of 14 amino acids. Germline lookup yields CDR1 MNHNS and CDR2 SASEGT. In DNA, the CDR3 is TGTGCCAGCAACCCGACAGGAGGGGGAGAGACCCAGTACTTC. Amino acids: CASNPTGGGETQYF.

This clonotype was picked up many times. The chain employs TRBV7-6 and TRBJ1-1; maybe TRBD1 (5 bases). The germline V gene encodes CDR1 SGHVS and CDR2 FNYEAQ. The CDR3 covers 12 residues. The V end was cut by 2 bases, the J end by 11 bases, with 12 bases between. CDR3 in amino acids: CASSLNTGQAFF. The CDR3, as DNA: TGTGCCAGCAGCTTAAATACGGGGCAGGCTTTCTTT.

This clonotype appeared many times. The rearrangement joins TRBV5-1 to TRBJ2-2; TRBD1 matches 9 bases. There are 14 residues in the CDR3. Germline-derived CDR1 and CDR2 are SGHRS and YFSETQ. V shed 4 bases, J shed 6 bases, and the junction held 4 bases outside the gene matches. The CDR3 here is CASSQDRGAGELFF. For the CDR3, the DNA is TGCGCCAGCAGCCAGGACAGGGGAGCCGGGGAGCTGTTTTTT. Together with reference TRBV5-1 and TRBJ2-2, the CDR3 gives the full variable domain: KAGVTQTPRYLIKTRGQQVTLSCSPISGHRSVSWYQQTPGQGLQFLFEYFSETQRNKGNFPGRFSGRQFSNSRSEMNVSTLELGDSALYLCASSQDRGAGELFFGEGSRLTVL.

This clonotype was counted between two and nine times. This sequence joins TRBV20-1 and TRBJ2-7; D may be TRBD1 (5 bases). Germline values: CDR1 DFQATT, CDR2 SNEGSKA (reference sequence). The CDR3 sequence is 11 residues long. The ends were cut back, 6 bases at V and 2 bases at J, with 8 bases in the middle. CDR3: CSARTPYEQYF. The CDR3, as DNA: TGCAGTGCCCGGACACCCTACGAGCAGTACTTC.

This clonotype was seen more than once but under ten times. The rearrangement links TRBV3-1 to TRBJ2-3, with 9 bases identical to TRBD2. Trimming cost V 0 bases and J 5 bases; bases outside gene matches: 12. Germline V CDR1 and CDR2: LGHDT, YNNKEL (reference sequence). The CDR3 covers 18 residues. CDR3 sequence reads: CASSQERSSGVVGDTQYF. Written as DNA, the CDR3 is TGTGCCAGCAGCCAAGAAAGGTCTAGCGGGGTGGTGGGAGATACGCAGTATTTT.

The CDR3 loop reads CASSERVRNNEQFF. Written as DNA, the CDR3 is TGTGCCAGCAGTGAAAGAGTCAGGAACAATGAGCAGTTCTTC. The genes are TRBV6-1 and TRBJ2-1; no reliable D call. Germline V gene data show CDR1 as MNHNS and CDR2 as SASEGT. The CDR3 is made up of 14 amino acids. V was clipped by 2 bases and J by 5 bases, with 10 bases between them.

This clonotype was seen a few times. The chain links TRBV2 to TRBJ1-3; D gene ambiguous. Trimming stripped 3 bases from V and 0 bases from J, with 9 bases between. The CDR3 runs to 15 residues. From germline, CDR1 is SNHLY and CDR2 FYNNEI. The CDR3 coding sequence is TGTGCCAGCAGTGACGACGGCCACTCTGGAAACACCATATATTTT. Its translation is CASSDDGHSGNTIYF. Together with reference TRBV2 and TRBJ1-3, the CDR3 gives the full variable domain: EPEVTQTPSHQVTQMGQEVILRCVPISNHLYFYWYRQILGQKVEFLVSFYNNEISEKSEIFDDQFSVERPDGSNFTLKIRSTKLEDSAMYFCASSDDGHSGNTIYFGEGSWLTVV.

The chain recombines TRBV7-9 with TRBJ2-7; D is possibly TRBD1 (6 bases). The CDR3 length is 15 residues. Trimming shortened V by 1 base and J by 3 bases, and 13 bases separated the two germline ends. From germline, CDR1 is SEHNR and CDR2 FQNEAQ (reference sequence). The CDR3 loop reads CASSLGGTPGYEQYF. In nucleotides, the CDR3 is TGTGCCAGCAGCTTAGGGGGGACACCGGGCTACGAGCAGTACTTC.

Many counts were recorded for this clonotype. The V call is TRBV6-1, the J call TRBJ2-2; a possible D gene is TRBD2 (6 bases). Trimming took 3 bases from V and 4 from J, leaving 9 bases between them. The CDR3 spans 14 residues. Germline V CDR1 and CDR2: MNHNS, SASEGT. The DNA for the CDR3 is TGTGCCAGCAGTGAGGGACTTACCACCGGGGAGCTGTTTTTT. This codes for CASSEGLTTGELFF.

This clonotype was observed many times. The chain uses TRBV15 and TRBJ2-4; weak D call: TRBD2 (6 bases). This CDR3 comprises 17 residues. CDR1 is LNHNV and CDR2 is YYDKDF in the germline V gene (reference sequence). Trimming removed 5 bases from V and 0 bases from J, with 17 bases in between. CDR3 nucleotides: TGTGCCACCAGCTTGGAGGGCAGCCTCCTAGCCAAAAACATTCAGTACTTC. Amino acids: CATSLEGSLLAKNIQYF.

The DNA of the CDR3 is TGTGCCAGCAGCCCCGACAGGAACCCTTACGAGCAGTACTTC. It is translated as CASSPDRNPYEQYF. V usage is TRBV7-9 and J usage is TRBJ2-7, with TRBD1 as a possible D gene (6 bases). Trimming pared 5 bases from V and 4 bases from J, leaving 15 bases between. The length of the CDR3 is 14 residues. The germline gives CDR1 SEHNR, CDR2 FQNEAQ (reference sequence). The whole variable domain, remainder taken from reference TRBV7-9 and TRBJ2-7, is DTGVSQNPRHKITKRGQNVTFRCDPISEHNRLYWYRQTLGQGPEFLTYFQNEAQLEKSRLLSDRFSAERPKGSFSTLEIQRTEQGDSAMYLCASSPDRNPYEQYFGPGTRLTVT.